This T cell receptor beta chain was captured by sequencing in a study of beta chain features in type 1 diabetes. Whole-study findings and limits: A moderate, significant TCRB CDR3 shortening appeared in type 1 diabetes across four CD4+ subsets.

In regard to this clone: What it binds is not known.

V lost 2 bases and J lost 3, with 2 bases in between. The CDR3 consists of 13 residues. Per germline, CDR1 MNHNY and CDR2 SVGAGI (reference sequence). Expressed TCRB transcripts were sequenced after all isolated RNA was converted to cDNA. TCRdb's table, derived via immunoSEQ multiplex PCR, lists solely in-frame clones and lacks some. Here the sample spans around 360,000 clones, roughly 12% being singletons. This TCR came from a woman younger than 30 with type 1 diabetes. Input material: naive CD4+ T cells from blood. This chain uses TRBV6-6 with TRBJ1-6; D ambiguous. CDR3 sequence reads: CASSYRYNSPLHF. CDR3 in DNA: TGTGCCAGCAGTTACCGCTATAATTCACCCCTCCACTTT.